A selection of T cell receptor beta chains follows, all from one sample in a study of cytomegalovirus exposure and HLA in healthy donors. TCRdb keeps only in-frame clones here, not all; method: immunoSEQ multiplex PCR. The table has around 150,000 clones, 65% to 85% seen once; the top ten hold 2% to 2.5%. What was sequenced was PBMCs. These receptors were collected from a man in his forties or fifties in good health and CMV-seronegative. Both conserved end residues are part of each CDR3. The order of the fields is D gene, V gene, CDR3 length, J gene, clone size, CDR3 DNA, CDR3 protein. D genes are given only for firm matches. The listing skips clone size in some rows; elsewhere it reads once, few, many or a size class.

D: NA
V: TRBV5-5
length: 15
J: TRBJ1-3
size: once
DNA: TGTGCCAGCAGCTTCGACCAGGGATCTGGAAACACCATATATTTT
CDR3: CASSFDQGSGNTIYF

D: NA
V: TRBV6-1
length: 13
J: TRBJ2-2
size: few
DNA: TGTGCCAGCAGGGAGCAGGGTGACGGGGAGCTGTTTTTT
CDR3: CASREQGDGELFF

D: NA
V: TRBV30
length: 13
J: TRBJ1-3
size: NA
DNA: TGTGCCTGGAGTGTACTTACTGGAAACACCATATATTTT
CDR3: CAWSVLTGNTIYF

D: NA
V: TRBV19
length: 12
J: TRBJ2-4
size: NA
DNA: TGTGCCAGTAGTAATGGCGGCAGAGAAACCTTCTTC
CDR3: CASSNGGRETFF

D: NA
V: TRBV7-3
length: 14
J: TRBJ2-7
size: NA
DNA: TGTGCCAGCAGCTTAGCCAGGGGATCCTACGAGCAGTACTTC
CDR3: CASSLARGSYEQYF

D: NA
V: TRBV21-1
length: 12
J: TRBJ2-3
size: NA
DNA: TGTGCCAGCAGCACTCTAACAGATACGCAGTATTTT
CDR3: CASSTLTDTQYF

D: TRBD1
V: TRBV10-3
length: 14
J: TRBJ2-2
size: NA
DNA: TGTGCCATCACCGGGACAGGGAACACCGGGGAGCTGTTTTTT
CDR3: CAITGTGNTGELFF

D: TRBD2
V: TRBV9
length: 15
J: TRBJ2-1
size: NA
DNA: TGTGCCAGCAGCTTAAGCGGGGGGGCCAGCAATGAGCAGTTCTTC
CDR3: CASSLSGGASNEQFF

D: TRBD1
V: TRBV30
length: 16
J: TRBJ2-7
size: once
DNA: TGTGCCTGGACTCAAGATGTGGGACAGGGTACCTACGAGCAGTACTTC
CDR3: CAWTQDVGQGTYEQYF

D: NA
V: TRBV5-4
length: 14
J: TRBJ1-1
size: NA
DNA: TGTGCCAGCAGCCCAGGGACGGGAGACACTGAAGCTTTCTTT
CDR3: CASSPGTGDTEAFF

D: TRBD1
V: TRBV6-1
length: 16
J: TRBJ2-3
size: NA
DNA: TGTGCCAGCAGTGCACGGGACAGGGTGGGGGGAGATACGCAGTATTTT
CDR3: CASSARDRVGGDTQYF

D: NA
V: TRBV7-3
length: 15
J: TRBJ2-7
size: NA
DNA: TGTGCCAGCAGCTTAGGGGACTCACCGTCCTACGAGCAGTACTTC
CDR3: CASSLGDSPSYEQYF

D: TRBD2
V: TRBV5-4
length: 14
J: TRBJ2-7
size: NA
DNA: TGTGCCAGTACGAGCGGGGGGGGAAGATACGAGCAGTACTTC
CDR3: CASTSGGGRYEQYF

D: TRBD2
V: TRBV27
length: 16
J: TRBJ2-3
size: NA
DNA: TGTGCCAGCAGTATCCGACTAGCGGTCAGCACAGATACGCAGTATTTT
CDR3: CASSIRLAVSTDTQYF

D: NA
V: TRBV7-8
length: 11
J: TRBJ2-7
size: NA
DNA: TGTGCCAGCAGCTTAGACGGGGAGCAGTACTTC
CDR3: CASSLDGEQYF

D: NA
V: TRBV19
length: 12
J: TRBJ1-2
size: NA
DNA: TGTGCCAGCTCGGGATTTAACTATGGCTACACCTTC
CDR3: CASSGFNYGYTF

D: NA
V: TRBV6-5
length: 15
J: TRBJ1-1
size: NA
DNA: TGTGCCAGCAGTTACTCGTCGGGGAGGAACACTGAAGCTTTCTTT
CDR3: CASSYSSGRNTEAFF

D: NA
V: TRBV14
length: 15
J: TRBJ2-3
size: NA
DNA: TGTGCCAGCAGCCACCCCAGGGATCCCACAGATACGCAGTATTTT
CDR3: CASSHPRDPTDTQYF

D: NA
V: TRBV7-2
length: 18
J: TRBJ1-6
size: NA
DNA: TGTGCCAGCAGCCTTAGGTTACAGGTGCTGGGCTCTAATTCACCCCTCCACTTT
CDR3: CASSLRLQVLGSNSPLHF

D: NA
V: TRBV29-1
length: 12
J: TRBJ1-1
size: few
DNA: TGCAGCGTTGCACAGGTGGACACTGAAGCTTTCTTT
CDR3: CSVAQVDTEAFF

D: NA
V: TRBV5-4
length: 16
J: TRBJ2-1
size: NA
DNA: TGTGCCAGCAGCTTGGTTCCTAGGCTGGCCTACAATGAGCAGTTCTTC
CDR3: CASSLVPRLAYNEQFF

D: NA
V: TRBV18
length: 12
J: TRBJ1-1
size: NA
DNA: TGTGCCAGCTCACAAGCCCAGGGTGAAGCTTTCTTT
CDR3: CASSQAQGEAFF

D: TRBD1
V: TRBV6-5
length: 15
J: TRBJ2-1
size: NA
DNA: TGTGCCAGCAGGCCGACAGGGGGCTCATACAATGAGCAGTTCTTC
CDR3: CASRPTGGSYNEQFF

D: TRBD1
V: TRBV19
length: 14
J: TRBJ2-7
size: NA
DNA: TGTGCCAGTAGTCTTAGGACAGGGAGCTACGAGCAGTACTTC
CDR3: CASSLRTGSYEQYF

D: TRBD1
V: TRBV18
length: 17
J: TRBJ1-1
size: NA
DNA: TGTGCCAGCTCACCACAGGGACAGGGTAAAGCGGACACTGAAGCTTTCTTT
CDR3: CASSPQGQGKADTEAFF

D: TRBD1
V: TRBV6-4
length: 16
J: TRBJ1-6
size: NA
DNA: TGTGCCAGAGTCTTTTGGTTTCAGGGGGCGAATTCACCCCTCCACTTT
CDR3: CARVFWFQGANSPLHF

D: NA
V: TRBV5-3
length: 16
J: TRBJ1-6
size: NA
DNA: TGTGCCAGAAGCTTGATCTGGGAGGCCTATAATTCACCCCTCCACTTT
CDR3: CARSLIWEAYNSPLHF